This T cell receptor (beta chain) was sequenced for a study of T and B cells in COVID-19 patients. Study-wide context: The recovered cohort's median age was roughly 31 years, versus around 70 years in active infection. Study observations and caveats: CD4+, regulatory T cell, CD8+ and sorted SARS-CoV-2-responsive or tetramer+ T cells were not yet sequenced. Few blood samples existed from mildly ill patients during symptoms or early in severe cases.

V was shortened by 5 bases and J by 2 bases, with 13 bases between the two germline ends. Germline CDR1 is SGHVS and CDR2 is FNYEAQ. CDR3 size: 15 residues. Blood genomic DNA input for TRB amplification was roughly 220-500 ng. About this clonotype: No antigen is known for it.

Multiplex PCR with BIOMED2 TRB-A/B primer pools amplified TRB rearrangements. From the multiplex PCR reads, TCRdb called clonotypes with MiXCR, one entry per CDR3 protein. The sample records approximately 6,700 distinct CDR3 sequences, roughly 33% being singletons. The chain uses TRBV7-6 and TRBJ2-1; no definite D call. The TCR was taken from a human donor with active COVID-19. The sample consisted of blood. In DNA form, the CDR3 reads TGTGCCAGCAGCCCGGAAGCGCTGGCCTACAATGAGCAGTTCTTC. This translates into CASSPEALAYNEQFF.